This T cell receptor delta chain was observed in a study of Vδ1+ human thymocytes. Study-wide findings and caveats: Unlike peripheral blood Vdelta1+ controls, thymic delta-chain sequences included 15% to 25% Vdelta2 and few Vdelta3. Highly polyclonal TRG and TRD repertoires with Gaussian CDR3 length distributions appeared in thymus.

CDR1 is TSWWSYY and CDR2 is QGS in the germline V gene. This CDR3 region has 20 residues. J was trimmed by 0 bases and V by 2 bases; bases with no gene match: 16. This clone was detected a few times. Antigen: not known. After alphabeta T cell depletion, CD3+ Vdelta1+ Vdelta2- thymocytes were sorted. Sequences come from RNA converted to cDNA by reverse transcription. The CDR3 regions were amplified by multiplex PCR from V-gene primers to a constant-region primer. TCRdb processed the multiplex PCR reads again with the CATT caller. The sample shows more than 45,000 delta-chain clones, approximately 15% of them seen only once.

The clonotype originates from a girl younger than two who had congenital heart surgery. The gene calls are TRDV1 and TRDJ1; 9 bases match TRDD3. Sequenced material: Vdelta1+ gamma-delta thymocytes from the thymus. Subset here: FACS-sorted CD3+ TCRalphabeta- TCRVdelta1+ TCRVdelta2- thymocytes. The DNA of the CDR3 is TGTGCTCTTGGGGAAATTCCCTACACTTACTGGGGGAGGTACACCGATAAACTCATCTTT. Translation gives CALGEIPYTYWGRYTDKLIF.